This T cell receptor beta chain was documented in a study of blood T cells in healthy people across ages (dated by TCRdb to 2015 to 2017). Regarding the study in general: In model experiments, template switching captured roughly one uniquely barcoded TCR beta cDNA molecule for every two T cells. To track age-related changes in TCR beta repertoire diversity, the study relied on deep sequencing normalized with unique cDNA molecular identifiers. Donors were grouped into four age groups: young (average roughly 17 years), middle-aged (over 35), aged (approximately 58) and long-lived (about 82). Donors of different ages were randomly distributed across sequencing lanes to avoid experimental bias. The study analyzed two additional independent replicas of 1 million unique cDNA reads from the same blood draw for two donors, one aged 18 to 30 and one aged 80 or older. The full study reports these points: Bulk unsorted PBMC profiling prevented conclusive comparison of naive and antigen-experienced compartments. Because donor CMV infection status was unknown, age-related changes in expanded clonotypes were potentially confounded. Compared with the aged group, the long-lived group had more naive CD4+ T cells, fewer expanded clones and increased TCR diversity, a pattern suggesting age selection. Estimates of total diversity based on one million sequenced T cells were regarded as lower bounds and as underestimates. As age increased, observed TCR beta diversity per million T cells dropped in a roughly linear way, and a significant reduction was already evident by age 40. There was a strong correlation between observed TCR beta diversity and the percentage of naive T cells measured by flow cytometry.

The library was made by 5' RACE. These reads were obtained on an Illumina HiSeq 2500. The second PCR ran for about 6 to 12 cycles and used a J-beta primer mix along with a sample-barcoded 5' primer. A unique molecular identifier was introduced onto each TCR beta cDNA molecule by a template-switch 5' adaptor carrying 12 random nucleotides. Each sample yielded at least 3 million CDR3-containing paired-end reads. First-strand cDNA synthesis was performed from all RNA using the Mint cDNA synthesis kit, with priming by a TRBC-specific oligonucleotide. After uracil-DNA glycosylase treatment, a first 18-cycle PCR used universal primers M1SS and BC2_uni_R on all cDNA. In the authors' own workflow: For normalization, 1 million high-quality reads, each with a distinct molecular identifier, were randomly selected from each sample. Instead of being binned into consensus sequences, reads that shared molecular identifiers were thrown out. MiTCR, with a Q25 quality threshold and the strictest error-elimination algorithm, was used for CDR3 identification, clonotype clustering and error correction. A nonparametric unseen species model with Euler transformation was used to estimate lower-bound total TCR beta diversity. TCRdb applied fastp at Q25 and MiXCR to the public reads, then kept only in-frame beta chains. Rows merge per CDR3 protein into single entries with the most common DNA and genes. Clone size and V and J calls follow TCRdb, not the original study. For this sample the table gives more than 650,000 distinct CDR3 sequences, of which about 55% were detected only once. The top ten hold about two fifths of the sample.

Donors were 30 to 45 systemically healthy Caucasian individuals from Russia aged roughly 6 to 95 years. Each donor gave approximately 9.3 milliliters of peripheral blood, collected into EDTA-treated Vacutainer tubes. PBMCs were isolated by Ficoll-Paque density-gradient centrifugation, with at least 7 million obtained per sample. Trizol reagent was used to extract total RNA from PBMCs, with at least 5 micrograms per sample. For every donor, an aliquot of PBMCs went through flow cytometry to measure the percentages of naive CD45RAhigh/CD27high T cells. As concerns this clonotype: Its antigen remains unidentified. No qualities accompany the bases; no much larger clone lies one base away.

The CDR3 contains 16 residues, cysteine and phenylalanine counted. Just the 48-base CDR3 DNA is kept, in frame starting at base 1. The germline ends are 17 bases apart after V is trimmed by 3 bases and J by 4 bases. CDR1 and CDR2, looked up from the germline V gene, are MNHEY and SVGAGI. This TCR derives from a man older than 75 in good health. Sequencing input: blood. The V and J genes are TRBV6-5 and TRBJ2-3; TRBD2 is possibly the D segment (6 matching bases). For the CDR3, the sequence is CASSYGLWGLSDTQYF. In nucleotide form, the sequence is TGTGCCAGCAGTTATGGGCTCTGGGGACTGTCAGATACGCAGTATTTT.